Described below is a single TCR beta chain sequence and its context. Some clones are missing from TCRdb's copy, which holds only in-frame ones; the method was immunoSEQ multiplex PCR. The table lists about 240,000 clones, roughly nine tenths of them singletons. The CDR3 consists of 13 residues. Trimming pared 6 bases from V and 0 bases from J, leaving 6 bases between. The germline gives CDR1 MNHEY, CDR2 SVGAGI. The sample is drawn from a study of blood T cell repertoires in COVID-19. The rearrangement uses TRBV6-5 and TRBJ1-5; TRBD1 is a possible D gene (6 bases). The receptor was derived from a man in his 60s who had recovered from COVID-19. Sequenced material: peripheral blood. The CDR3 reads CASRQGSNQPQHF. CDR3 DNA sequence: TGTGCCAGCAGACAGGGTAGCAATCAGCCCCAGCATTTT.